The 23 T cell receptor beta chains reported below all come from one sample, sequenced in a study of T cell repertoires in ileal Crohn's disease. The repertoire was sequenced with immunoSEQ multiplex PCR; TCRdb's copy has only in-frame clones and lacks some. The sample holds some 7,000 clones; approximately 83% are singletons and the top ten take 10% to 13%. Described time point: inflamed ileum from the surgical specimen. Sequencing was done on a sample of ileal tissue. All receptors derive from an adult with Crohn's disease.

This chain joins TRBV12-5 and TRBJ2-3; 10 bases fit TRBD2. Germline V gene data show CDR1 as LGHNT and CDR2 as FRNRAP. V shed 6 bases and J 4 bases; nucleotides not matched to a gene: 7. This CDR3 region has 15 residues. The CDR3 protein is CASGPSGGAADTQYF. CDR3 nucleotides: TGTGCTAGTGGCCCGAGCGGGGGGGCCGCAGATACGCAGTATTTT.

The chain links TRBV4-1 to TRBJ2-5; perhaps TRBD1 as D (5 bases). Germline V gene sequence: CDR1 MGHRA, CDR2 YSYEKL. V was pared by 1 base and J by 3 bases, with 12 bases between. This CDR3 is 15 amino acids long. CDR3 sequence reads: CASSQVVTEKETQYF. CDR3 DNA: TGCGCCAGCAGCCAAGTGGTGACAGAGAAAGAGACCCAGTACTTC.

The chain combines TRBV11-2 with TRBJ1-1; D not certain. CDR1 is SGHAT and CDR2 is FQNNGV in the germline V gene. The CDR3 covers 15 residues. Between the trimmed V and J ends, which lost 5 bases and 1 base, there was a span of 14 bases. CDR3 DNA sequence: TGTGCCAGCAGCCTTTCCCAAGCCAGGAACACTGAAGCTTTCTTT. It specifies CASSLSQARNTEAFF. The whole variable domain, remainder taken from reference TRBV11-2 and TRBJ1-1, is EAGVAQSPRYKIIEKRQSVAFWCNPISGHATLYWYQQILGQGPKLLIQFQNNGVVDDSQLPKDRFSAERLKGVDSTLKIQPAKLEDSAVYLCASSLSQARNTEAFFGQGTRLTVV.

The chain has TRBV25-1 and TRBJ2-1; 9 nucleotides match TRBD2. Germline V CDR1 and CDR2: MGHDK, SYGVNS. V lost 5 bases, J lost 8 bases, and 7 bases stayed unmatched. This CDR3 is 14 amino acids long. The CDR3 sequence is CASSRGTSFDEQFF. The CDR3 DNA sequence: TGTGCCAGCAGTCGAGGGACTAGCTTCGATGAGCAGTTCTTC. The full variable domain, in which reference TRBV25-1 and TRBJ2-1 provide the parts outside the CDR3, is EADIYQTPRYLVIGTGKKITLECSQTMGHDKMYWYQQDPGMELHLIHYSYGVNSTEKGDLSSESTVSRIRTEHFPLTLESARPSHTSQYLCASSRGTSFDEQFFGPGTRLTVL.

The chain employs TRBV6-6 and TRBJ2-5; D call uncertain. The CDR3 length is 12 residues. CDR1 is MNHNY, CDR2 SVGAGI, per germline (reference sequence). Deletions cut 2 bases from V and 5 bases from J, with 6 bases between. In DNA, the CDR3 is TGTGCCAGCAGTTACACGCAGGAGACCCAGTACTTC. Amino acid sequence: CASSYTQETQYF.

The gene calls are TRBV6-1 and TRBJ1-2; 8 bases fit TRBD1. CDR1 and CDR2 (germline): MNHNS, SASEGT. Trimming removed 3 bases from V and 1 base from J; junction bases left unmatched: 7. The CDR3 runs to 16 residues. The CDR3 protein is CASSDVGTGRNYGYTF. The CDR3 coding sequence is TGTGCCAGCAGTGACGTCGGGACAGGCCGTAACTATGGCTACACCTTC.

This chain joins TRBV7-9 and TRBJ1-3; D is undetermined. CDR1 and CDR2 (germline): SEHNR, FQNEAQ (reference sequence). This CDR3 contains 12 residues. The germline V and J ends were trimmed by 2 bases and 4 bases, with 3 bases remaining between them. The CDR3 sequence is CASSLPGNTIYF. CDR3 nucleotide sequence: TGTGCCAGCAGCTTACCGGGAAACACCATATATTTT.

The rearrangement uses TRBV10-2 and TRBJ2-3; 12 nucleotides agree with TRBD1. With 7 bases clipped from V and 4 bases from J, the junction kept 6 bases outside the gene matches. The CDR3 totals 15 residues. The germline gives CDR1 WSHSY, CDR2 SAAADI. The CDR3 DNA reads TGCGCCAGCAAGGGCAGGGACAGGGGGCCAGATACGCAGTATTTT. Protein product: CASKGRDRGPDTQYF.

The CDR3 reads CASSSVTDTQYF. The CDR3 region has the DNA TGTGCCAGCAGCTCAGTCACAGATACGCAGTATTTT. The chain joins TRBV5-8 to TRBJ2-3, with D hard to call. Trimming removed 3 bases from V and 2 bases from J, with 4 bases in between. The CDR3 loop spans 12 amino acids. CDR1 and CDR2 from the germline V gene are SGHTS and YDEGEE.

The chain joins TRBV29-1 to TRBJ2-7, with TRBD1 as a possible D gene (5 bases). This CDR3 is built from 12 residues. Germline CDR1 and CDR2: SQVTM and ANQGSEA. V gave up 6 bases and J gave up 3 bases, with 12 bases separating them. In nucleotides, the CDR3 is TGCAGCGTCTTGACAGTAGGCTACGAGCAGTACTTC. It codes for CSVLTVGYEQYF.

The gene calls are TRBV30 and TRBJ1-2; TRBD1 is a possible D gene (5 bases). The CDR3 contains 15 residues. V lost 5 bases, J lost 0 bases, and 16 bases lay in between. Per the germline V gene, CDR1 is GTSNPN and CDR2 is SVGIG (reference sequence). CDR3 sequence: CAWLRRRGTNYGYTF. Here the CDR3 DNA reads TGTGCCTGGCTACGACGAAGGGGTACTAACTATGGCTACACCTTC.

This clone was observed a few times. The chain carries TRBV28 and TRBJ2-1; D is unresolved. From germline, CDR1 is MDHEN and CDR2 SYDVKM. The CDR3 spans 11 residues. V gave up 8 bases and J gave up 3 bases, with 5 bases separating them. The CDR3 DNA is TGTGCCAGCCTTAACTACAATGAGCAGTTCTTC. Translating gives CASLNYNEQFF.

This clone has a single count. The chain employs TRBV11-2 and TRBJ2-3; D is undetermined. This CDR3 spans 11 amino acids. Germline CDR1 and CDR2: SGHAT and FQNNGV. With 2 bases removed from V and 6 bases from J, the gap between germline ends came to 3 bases. The CDR3 sequence: CASSLRDTQYF. The CDR3, as DNA: TGTGCCAGCAGCTTAAGGGATACGCAGTATTTT.

The rearrangement uses TRBV21-1 and TRBJ1-5. TRBV21-1 is tagged as a pseudogene. There are 14 residues in the CDR3. As DNA, the CDR3 is TGTGCCAGCAGCTCCGGAGGGGGGGTTCAGCCCCAGCATTTT. Amino acid sequence: CASSSGGGVQPQHF.

The chain carries TRBV28 and TRBJ2-3, with 13 bases identical to TRBD2. Trimming at V came to 8 bases and at J to 1 base, leaving 6 bases not matched to a gene. CDR3 length equals 16 residues. In germline, CDR1 is MDHEN, CDR2 SYDVKM. CDR3 sequence: CASPPTSGGGTDTQYF. For the CDR3, the DNA is TGTGCCAGCCCACCAACTAGCGGGGGGGGCACAGATACGCAGTATTTT.

The gene calls are TRBV5-4 and TRBJ2-7; D is tentatively TRBD1 or TRBD2 (6 bases each). CDR3 length: 13 amino acids. In germline, CDR1 is SGHNT, CDR2 YYREEE (reference sequence). Trimming removed 4 bases at V and 7 bases at J, with 15 bases between. DNA for the CDR3: TGTGCCAGCAGCGCCATGGGGGCGGGGGAGCAGTACTTC. Protein product: CASSAMGAGEQYF.

V usage is TRBV6-5 and J usage is TRBJ2-1; tentatively, D is TRBD2 (6 bases). This CDR3 region has 14 residues. The germline V and J ends were trimmed by 2 bases and 7 bases, with 12 bases remaining between them. Germline V gene data show CDR1 as MNHEY and CDR2 as SVGAGI. The CDR3 DNA follows: TGTGCCAGCAGTTACGCGGGACTTTTGAATGAGCAGTTCTTC. As protein: CASSYAGLLNEQFF.

This chain joins TRBV30 and TRBJ1-2, with D perhaps matching TRBD1 (5 bases). The CDR3 is 15 amino acids. V lost 0 bases and J 8 bases, leaving 19 bases between the germline ends. In germline, CDR1 is GTSNPN, CDR2 SVGIG (reference sequence). The CDR3 nucleotides are TGTGCCTGGAGTGTACGGGGGAGACGGAACTCGGGCTACACCTTC. Protein: CAWSVRGRRNSGYTF.

This chain links TRBV5-6 with TRBJ1-6, with a possible D match to TRBD1 (6 bases). V lost 2 bases and J lost 2, with 17 bases in between. Germline lookup yields CDR1 SGHDT and CDR2 YYEEEE. CDR3 length: 18 residues. The CDR3 loop is CASSFGQKAITYNSPLHF. CDR3 in DNA: TGTGCCAGCAGCTTCGGACAGAAAGCTATAACCTATAATTCACCCCTCCACTTT.

The chain employs TRBV11-3 and TRBJ2-2, with D hard to call. V lost 5 bases and J lost 2, with 12 bases in between. The CDR3 has 15 residues. The germline V gene has CDR1 SGHNT and CDR2 YENEEA. CDR3 sequence reads: CASSHGRFNTGELFF. The CDR3 DNA reads as TGTGCCAGCAGCCACGGACGGTTTAACACCGGGGAGCTGTTTTTT.

This chain connects TRBV23-1 to TRBJ1-2; D gene uncertain. TRBV23-1 carries the ORF label, with uncertain function. There are 15 residues in the CDR3. The V end was cut by 0 bases, the J end by 6 bases, with 14 bases between. The CDR3 coding sequence is TGCGCCAGCAGTCAATCTATTCAGCGCCGGGATGGCTACACCTTC. Its translation is CASSQSIQRRDGYTF.

In this sample, this clone is large. The CDR3 coding sequence is TGTGCCAGCAGCTTAGCAGGCGATAGCAATCAGCCCCAGCATTTT. Translated, it gives CASSLAGDSNQPQHF. J is TRBJ1-5 and V is TRBV7-8, with D uncertain. Trimming stripped 0 bases from V and 0 bases from J, with 6 bases between. The CDR3 length is 15 residues. CDR1 and CDR2 from the germline V gene are SGHVS and FQNEAQ.

The gene calls are TRBV6-1 and TRBJ1-2; tentative D call: TRBD1 (5 bases). The ends were cut back, 0 bases at V and 10 bases at J, with 18 bases in the middle. CDR1 and CDR2 (germline): MNHNS, SASEGT. This CDR3 spans 15 amino acids. The CDR3 sequence: CASSEARGNLRVYTF. The CDR3 DNA follows: TGTGCCAGCAGTGAAGCCCGGGGGAACCTTAGGGTCTACACCTTC.